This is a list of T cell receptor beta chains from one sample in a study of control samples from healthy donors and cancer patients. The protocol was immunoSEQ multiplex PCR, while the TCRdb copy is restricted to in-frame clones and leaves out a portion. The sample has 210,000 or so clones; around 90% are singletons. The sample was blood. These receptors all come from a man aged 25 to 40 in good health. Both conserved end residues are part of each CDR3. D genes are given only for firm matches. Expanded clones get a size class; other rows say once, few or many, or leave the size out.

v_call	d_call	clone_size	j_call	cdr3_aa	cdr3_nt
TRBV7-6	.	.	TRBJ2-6	CASSLDLGSGANVLTF	TGTGCCAGCAGCTTAGACCTGGGATCTGGGGCCAACGTCCTGACTTTC
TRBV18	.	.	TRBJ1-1	CASSPRSRADVEAFF	TGTGCCAGCTCACCACGAAGCAGGGCTGATGTTGAAGCTTTCTTT
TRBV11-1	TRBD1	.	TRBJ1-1	CASSLAIDRGRNEAFF	TGTGCCAGCAGCTTAGCAATTGACAGGGGAAGGAACGAAGCTTTCTTT
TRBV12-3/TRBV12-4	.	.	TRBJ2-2	CAGSLMDTGELFF	TGTGCCGGCAGTTTAATGGACACCGGGGAGCTGTTTTTT
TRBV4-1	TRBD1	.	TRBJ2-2	CASSRGQGYTGELFF	TGCGCCAGCAGCCGCGGACAGGGTTACACCGGGGAGCTGTTTTTT
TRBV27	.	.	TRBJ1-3	CASSLSVGQNSGNTIYF	TGTGCCAGCAGTCTCTCTGTGGGACAAAACTCTGGAAACACCATATATTTT
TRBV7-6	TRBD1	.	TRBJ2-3	CASSLDQGADTQYF	TGTGCCAGCAGCTTAGATCAGGGGGCAGATACGCAGTATTTT
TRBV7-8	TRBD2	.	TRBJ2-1	CASSLSGGSYNEQFF	TGTGCCAGCAGCTTGTCGGGGGGCTCCTACAATGAGCAGTTCTTC
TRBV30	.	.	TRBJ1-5	CAWSPGEGQPQHF	TGTGCCTGGAGCCCAGGTGAAGGTCAGCCCCAGCATTTT
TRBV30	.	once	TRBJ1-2	CAWSSTNYGYTF	TGTGCCTGGAGTTCCACCAACTATGGCTACACCTTC
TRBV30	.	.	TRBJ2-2	CACTPGAHTGELFF	TGTGCCTGTACCCCCGGGGCCCACACCGGGGAGCTGTTTTTT
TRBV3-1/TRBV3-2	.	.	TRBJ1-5	CASSHLGGDQPQHF	TGTGCCAGCAGCCACTTGGGTGGCGATCAGCCCCAGCATTTT
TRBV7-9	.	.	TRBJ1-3	CASSLAISGAGNTIYF	TGTGCCAGCAGCTTAGCGATTTCAGGGGCTGGAAACACCATATATTTT
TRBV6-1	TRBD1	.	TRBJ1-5	CASSERVMGQINQPQHF	TGTGCCAGCAGTGAAAGGGTCATGGGACAGATCAATCAGCCCCAGCATTTT
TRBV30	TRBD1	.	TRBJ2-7	CAWGTGPHEQYF	TGTGCCTGGGGGACAGGCCCCCACGAGCAGTACTTC
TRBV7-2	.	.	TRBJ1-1	CASSLGLISNEAFF	TGTGCCAGCAGCTTGGGACTTATAAGTAATGAAGCTTTCTTT
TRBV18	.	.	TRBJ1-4	CASSLTATNEKLFF	TGTGCCAGCTCATTGACTGCAACTAATGAAAAACTGTTTTTT
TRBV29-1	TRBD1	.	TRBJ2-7	CSVTGWADYEQYF	TGCAGCGTGACAGGGTGGGCAGACTACGAGCAGTACTTC
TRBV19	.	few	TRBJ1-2	CASSVHRDGYTF	TGTGCCAGTAGTGTCCACAGGGATGGCTACACCTTC
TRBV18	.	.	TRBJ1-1	CASSPGRGMNTEAFF	TGTGCCAGCTCACCTGGACGGGGAATGAACACTGAAGCTTTCTTT
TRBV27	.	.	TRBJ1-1	CASSLRGTEAFF	TGTGCCAGCAGTTTAAGGGGCACTGAAGCTTTCTTT
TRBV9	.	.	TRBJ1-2	CASSVYDMPGGYTF	TGTGCCAGCAGCGTATACGACATGCCTGGCGGCTACACCTTC
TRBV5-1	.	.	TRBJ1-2	CASSLEAGTSNYGYTF	TGCGCCAGCAGCTTGGAGGCAGGGACCTCTAACTATGGCTACACCTTC
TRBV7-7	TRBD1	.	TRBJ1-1	CASSFGGGQGRLNTEAFF	TGTGCCAGCAGCTTTGGGGGGGGACAGGGGAGGTTGAACACTGAAGCTTTCTTT
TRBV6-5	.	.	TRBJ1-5	CASRRGTDQPQHF	TGTGCCAGCCGGAGGGGGACCGATCAGCCCCAGCATTTT
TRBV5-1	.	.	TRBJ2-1	CASSFVQGNEQFF	TGCGCCAGCAGCTTCGTACAGGGCAATGAGCAGTTCTTC
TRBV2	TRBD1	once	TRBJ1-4	CASSPMAGTGPKLFF	TGTGCCAGCAGCCCAATGGCGGGGACAGGTCCAAAACTGTTTTTT
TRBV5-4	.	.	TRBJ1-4	CASSLKGAINEKLFF	TGTGCCAGCAGCTTAAAGGGAGCGATAAATGAAAAACTGTTTTTT
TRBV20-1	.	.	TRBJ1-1	CSATQNTEAFF	TGCAGTGCCACACAGAACACTGAAGCTTTCTTT
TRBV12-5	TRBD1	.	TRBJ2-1	CASGLVLETGGLNEQFF	TGTGCTAGTGGTTTGGTACTTGAGACAGGGGGCCTCAATGAGCAGTTCTTC
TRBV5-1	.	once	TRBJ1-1	CASILGLNTEAFF	TGCGCCAGCATCCTTGGCCTGAACACTGAAGCTTTCTTT
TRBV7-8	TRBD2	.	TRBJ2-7	CASSLRTLAGEGEQYF	TGTGCCAGCAGCCTGAGGACCCTAGCGGGGGAGGGCGAGCAGTACTTC
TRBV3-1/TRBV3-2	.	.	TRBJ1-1	CASSQDGARAVGAFF	TGTGCCAGCAGCCAAGATGGCGCGAGGGCCGTTGGAGCTTTCTTT
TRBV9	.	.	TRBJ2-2	CASSVGYLPNTGELFF	TGTGCCAGCAGCGTAGGATATCTACCGAACACCGGGGAGCTGTTTTTT
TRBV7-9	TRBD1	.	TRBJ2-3	CASSLGQGGTDTQYF	TGTGCCAGCAGCTTAGGACAGGGCGGCACAGATACGCAGTATTTT
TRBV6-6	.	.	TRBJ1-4	CASSRGTPATNEKLFF	TGTGCCAGCAGTCGCGGGACCCCGGCAACTAATGAAAAACTGTTTTTT
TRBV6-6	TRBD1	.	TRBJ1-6	CASSYGQGNNSPLHF	TGTGCCAGCAGTTACGGACAGGGCAATAATTCACCCCTCCACTTT
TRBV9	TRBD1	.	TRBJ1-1	CASSVEYKGQLNTEAFF	TGTGCCAGCAGCGTAGAATATAAGGGACAGTTGAACACTGAAGCTTTCTTT
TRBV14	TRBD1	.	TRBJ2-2	CASSLRTGWNTGELFF	TGTGCCAGCAGCCTCCGGACAGGGTGGAACACCGGGGAGCTGTTTTTT
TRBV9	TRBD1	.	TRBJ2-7	CASSEAGTGLEQYF	TGTGCCAGCAGCGAAGCCGGGACAGGGCTCGAGCAGTACTTC
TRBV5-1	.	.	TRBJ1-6	CASKMRSEGSSPLHF	TGCGCCAGCAAAATGCGTAGTGAAGGCAGTTCACCCCTCCACTTT
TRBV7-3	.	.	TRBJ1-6	CASSLNGRGDNSPLHF	TGTGCCAGCAGCTTAAATGGCCGTGGAGATAATTCACCCCTCCACTTT
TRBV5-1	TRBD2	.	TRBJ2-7	CASSPPGPAGFDEQYF	TGCGCCAGCAGCCCACCTGGACCAGCGGGGTTTGACGAGCAGTACTTC
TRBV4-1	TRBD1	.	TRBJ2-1	CASSQAASRTGLYNEQFF	TGCGCCAGCAGCCAAGCCGCTAGTCGGACAGGGCTTTACAATGAGCAGTTCTTC
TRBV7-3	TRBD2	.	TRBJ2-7	CASSLGLAFRDEQYF	TGTGCCAGCAGCTTAGGACTAGCATTCCGTGACGAGCAGTACTTC
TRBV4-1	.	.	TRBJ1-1	CASRGPTVGTEAFF	TGCGCCAGCAGGGGACCCACGGTAGGGACTGAAGCTTTCTTT
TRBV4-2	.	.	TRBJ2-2	CASSPRVTGELFF	TGTGCCAGCAGCCCCAGGGTTACTGGGGAGCTGTTTTTT
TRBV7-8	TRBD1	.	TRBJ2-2	CASSLGQGVGELFF	TGTGCCAGCAGCTTAGGACAGGGGGTCGGGGAGCTGTTTTTT